The T cell receptor (beta chain) described here comes from a study of T-cell reconstitution after alpha-beta-depleted transplantation in children. The V end was cut by 5 bases, the J end by 4 bases, with 17 bases between. CDR1 is SEHNR and CDR2 is FQNEAQ in the germline V gene (reference sequence). This CDR3 comprises 15 residues. This clonotype was seen many times. The TCRbeta library incorporated unique molecular identifiers. Via MiXCR, TCRdb re-called the PCR reads, giving one row per CDR3 protein. The sample has roughly 100,000 distinct CDR3 sequences, about 8% seen once. The sequenced sample was PBMCs from the stem cell graft donor, obtained from the stem cell graft. The V gene is TRBV7-9, the J gene TRBJ1-1; weak D call: TRBD1 (5 bases). The sequence was collected from a human donor who donated a stem cell graft to a child with congenital amegakaryocytic thrombocytopenia. The DNA of the CDR3 is TGTGCCAGCAGCCCGGAGGGGTCTCTGTTCACTGAAGCTTTCTTT. Its protein is CASSPEGSLFTEAFF. The whole variable domain, filled in from reference TRBV7-9 and TRBJ1-1, reads DTGVSQNPRHKITKRGQNVTFRCDPISEHNRLYWYRQTLGQGPEFLTYFQNEAQLEKSRLLSDRFSAERPKGSFSTLEIQRTEQGDSAMYLCASSPEGSLFTEAFFGQGTRLTVV.